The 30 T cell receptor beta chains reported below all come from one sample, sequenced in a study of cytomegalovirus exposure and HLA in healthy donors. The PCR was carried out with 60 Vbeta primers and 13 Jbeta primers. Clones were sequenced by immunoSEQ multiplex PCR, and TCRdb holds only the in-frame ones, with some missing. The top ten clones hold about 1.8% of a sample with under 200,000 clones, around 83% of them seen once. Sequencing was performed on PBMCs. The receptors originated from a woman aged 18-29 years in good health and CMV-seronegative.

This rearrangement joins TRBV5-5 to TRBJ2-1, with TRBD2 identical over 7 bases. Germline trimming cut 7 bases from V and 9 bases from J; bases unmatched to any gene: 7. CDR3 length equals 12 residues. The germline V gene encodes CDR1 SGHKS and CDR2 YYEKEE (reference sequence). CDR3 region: CASQWERGEQFF. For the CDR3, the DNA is TGTGCCAGCCAGTGGGAGCGGGGTGAGCAGTTCTTC.

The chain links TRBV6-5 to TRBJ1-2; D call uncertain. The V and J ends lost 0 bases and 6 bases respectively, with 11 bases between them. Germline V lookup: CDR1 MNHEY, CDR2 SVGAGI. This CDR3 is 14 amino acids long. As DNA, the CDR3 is TGTGCCAGCAGTTACTCTGGCCGCTTCCATGGCTACACCTTC. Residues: CASSYSGRFHGYTF.

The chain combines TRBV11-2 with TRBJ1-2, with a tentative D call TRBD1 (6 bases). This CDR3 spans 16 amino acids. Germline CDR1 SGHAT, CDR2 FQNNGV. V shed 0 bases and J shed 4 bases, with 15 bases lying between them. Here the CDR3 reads CASSLDVDRSSYGYTF. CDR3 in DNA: TGTGCCAGCAGCTTAGACGTAGACAGGTCCTCCTATGGCTACACCTTC.

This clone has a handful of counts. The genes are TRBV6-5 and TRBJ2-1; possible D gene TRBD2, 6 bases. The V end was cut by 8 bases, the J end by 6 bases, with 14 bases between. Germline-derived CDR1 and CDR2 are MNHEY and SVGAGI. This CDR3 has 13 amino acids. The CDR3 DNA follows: TGTGCCAGCGAGGGGTTGGGGGGCAATGAGCAGTTCTTC. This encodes CASEGLGGNEQFF.

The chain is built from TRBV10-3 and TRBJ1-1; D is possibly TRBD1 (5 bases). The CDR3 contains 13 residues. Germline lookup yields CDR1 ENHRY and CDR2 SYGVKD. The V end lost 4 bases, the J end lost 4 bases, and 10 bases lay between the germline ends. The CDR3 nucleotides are TGTGCCATCAGTGTAGGGGCTAGCACTGAAGCTTTCTTT. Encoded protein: CAISVGASTEAFF.

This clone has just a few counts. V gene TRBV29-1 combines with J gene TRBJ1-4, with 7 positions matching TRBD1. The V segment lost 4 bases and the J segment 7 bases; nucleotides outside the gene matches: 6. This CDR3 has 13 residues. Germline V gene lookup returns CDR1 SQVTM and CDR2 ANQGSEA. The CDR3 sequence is CSVGSGGSEKLFF. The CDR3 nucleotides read TGCAGCGTTGGTTCAGGGGGTTCTGAAAAACTGTTTTTT.

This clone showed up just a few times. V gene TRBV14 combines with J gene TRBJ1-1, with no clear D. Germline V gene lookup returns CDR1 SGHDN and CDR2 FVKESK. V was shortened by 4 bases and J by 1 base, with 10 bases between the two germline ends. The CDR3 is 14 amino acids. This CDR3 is CASSLYVGNTEAFF. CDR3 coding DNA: TGTGCCAGCAGCCTATATGTCGGGAACACTGAAGCTTTCTTT.

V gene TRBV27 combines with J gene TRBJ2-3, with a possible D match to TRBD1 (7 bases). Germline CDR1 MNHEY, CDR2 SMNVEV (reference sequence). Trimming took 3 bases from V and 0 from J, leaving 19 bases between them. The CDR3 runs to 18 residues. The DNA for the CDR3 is TGTGCCAGCAGTTTCCTGCGGGACAGACTATATAGCACAGATACGCAGTATTTT. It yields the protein CASSFLRDRLYSTDTQYF.

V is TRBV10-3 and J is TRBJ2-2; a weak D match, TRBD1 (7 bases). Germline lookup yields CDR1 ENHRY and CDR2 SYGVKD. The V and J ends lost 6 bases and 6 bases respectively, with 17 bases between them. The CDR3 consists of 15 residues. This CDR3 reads CAISGQGGGAGELFF. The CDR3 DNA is TGTGCCATCAGCGGGCAGGGGGGTGGCGCCGGGGAGCTGTTTTTT.

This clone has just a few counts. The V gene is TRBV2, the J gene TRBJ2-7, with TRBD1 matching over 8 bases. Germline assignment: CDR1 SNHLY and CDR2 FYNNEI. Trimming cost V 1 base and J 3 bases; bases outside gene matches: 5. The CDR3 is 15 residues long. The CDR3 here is CASSEGTGRLYEQYV. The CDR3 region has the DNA TGTGCCAGCAGTGAAGGGACAGGGAGACTCTACGAGCAGTACGTC.

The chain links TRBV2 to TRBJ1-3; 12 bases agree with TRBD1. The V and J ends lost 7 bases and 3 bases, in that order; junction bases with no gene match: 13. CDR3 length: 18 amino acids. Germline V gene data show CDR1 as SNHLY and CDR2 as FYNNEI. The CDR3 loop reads CASKYRQGQGASGNTIYF. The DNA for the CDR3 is TGTGCCAGCAAGTATCGACAGGGACAGGGGGCAAGTGGAAACACCATATATTTT. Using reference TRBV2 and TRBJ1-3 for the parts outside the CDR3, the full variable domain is EPEVTQTPSHQVTQMGQEVILRCVPISNHLYFYWYRQILGQKVEFLVSFYNNEISEKSEIFDDQFSVERPDGSNFTLKIRSTKLEDSAMYFCASKYRQGQGASGNTIYFGEGSWLTVV.

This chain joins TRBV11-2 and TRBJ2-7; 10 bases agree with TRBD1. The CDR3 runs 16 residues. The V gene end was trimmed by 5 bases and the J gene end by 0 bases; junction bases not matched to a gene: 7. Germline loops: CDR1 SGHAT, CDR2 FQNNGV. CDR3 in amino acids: CASSPDWTGGSYEQYF. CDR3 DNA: TGTGCCAGCAGCCCCGACTGGACAGGGGGCTCCTACGAGCAGTACTTC. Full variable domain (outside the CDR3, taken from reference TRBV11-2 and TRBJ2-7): EAGVAQSPRYKIIEKRQSVAFWCNPISGHATLYWYQQILGQGPKLLIQFQNNGVVDDSQLPKDRFSAERLKGVDSTLKIQPAKLEDSAVYLCASSPDWTGGSYEQYFGPGTRLTVT.

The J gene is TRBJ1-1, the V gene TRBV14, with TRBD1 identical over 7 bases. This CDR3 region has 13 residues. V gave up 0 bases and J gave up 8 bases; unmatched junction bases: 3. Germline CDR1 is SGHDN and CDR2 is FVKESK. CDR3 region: CASSQEWDREAFF. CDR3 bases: TGTGCCAGCAGCCAAGAATGGGACAGAGAAGCTTTCTTT.

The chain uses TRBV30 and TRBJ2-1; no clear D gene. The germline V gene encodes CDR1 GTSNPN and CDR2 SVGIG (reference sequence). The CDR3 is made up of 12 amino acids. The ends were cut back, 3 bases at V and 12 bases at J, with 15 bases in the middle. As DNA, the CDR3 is TGTGCCTGGAGGCCCGACTCACCCCGGCAGTTCTTC. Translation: CAWRPDSPRQFF.

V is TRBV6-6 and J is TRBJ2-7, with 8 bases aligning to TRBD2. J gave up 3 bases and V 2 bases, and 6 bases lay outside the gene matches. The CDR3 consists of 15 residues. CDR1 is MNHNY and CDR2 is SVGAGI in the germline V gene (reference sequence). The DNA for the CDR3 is TGTGCCAGCAGTTACGTAGCGGGATGGGACTACGAGCAGTACGTC. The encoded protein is CASSYVAGWDYEQYV.

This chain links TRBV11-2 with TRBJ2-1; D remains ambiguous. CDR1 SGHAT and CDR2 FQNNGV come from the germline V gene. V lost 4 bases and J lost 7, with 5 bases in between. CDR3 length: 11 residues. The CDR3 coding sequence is TGTGCCAGCAGCTCCCTGAATGAGCAGTTCTTC. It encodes CASSSLNEQFF.

The CDR3 loop reads CASRWRESSSYEQYF. DNA for the CDR3: TGCGCCAGCAGGTGGCGGGAGTCGAGCTCCTACGAGCAGTACTTC. The chain joins TRBV5-1 to TRBJ2-7; 7 bases match TRBD2. The V gene end was trimmed by 5 bases and the J gene end by 0 bases; junction bases not matched to a gene: 8. The CDR3 contains 15 residues. Germline-derived CDR1 and CDR2 are SGHRS and YFSETQ.

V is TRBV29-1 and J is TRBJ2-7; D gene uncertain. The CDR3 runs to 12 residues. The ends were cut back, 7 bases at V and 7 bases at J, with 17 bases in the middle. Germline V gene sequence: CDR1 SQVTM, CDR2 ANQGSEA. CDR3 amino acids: CSGAFLDKEQYF. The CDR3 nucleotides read TGCAGCGGCGCTTTCTTAGATAAAGAGCAGTACTTC.

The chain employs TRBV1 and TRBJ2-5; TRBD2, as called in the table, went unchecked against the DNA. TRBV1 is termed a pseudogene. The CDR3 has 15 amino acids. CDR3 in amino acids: CTSRPTGGRAETQYF. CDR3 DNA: TGCACCAGCAGGCCCACCGGCGGGAGGGCAGAGACCCAGTACTTC.

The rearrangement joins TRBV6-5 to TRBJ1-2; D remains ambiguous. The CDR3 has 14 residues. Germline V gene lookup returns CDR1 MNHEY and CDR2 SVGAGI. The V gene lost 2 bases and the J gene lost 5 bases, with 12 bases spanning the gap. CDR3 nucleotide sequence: TGTGCCAGCAGTTACGAGGCGGGGTCTTATGGCTACACCTTC. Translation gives CASSYEAGSYGYTF.

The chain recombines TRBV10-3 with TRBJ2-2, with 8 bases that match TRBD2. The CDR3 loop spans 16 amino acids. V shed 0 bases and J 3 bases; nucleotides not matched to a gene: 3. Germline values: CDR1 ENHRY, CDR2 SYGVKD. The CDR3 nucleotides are TGTGCCATCAGTGAGTCTGGGCGGGAGGACACCGGGGAGCTGTTTTTT. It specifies CAISESGREDTGELFF.

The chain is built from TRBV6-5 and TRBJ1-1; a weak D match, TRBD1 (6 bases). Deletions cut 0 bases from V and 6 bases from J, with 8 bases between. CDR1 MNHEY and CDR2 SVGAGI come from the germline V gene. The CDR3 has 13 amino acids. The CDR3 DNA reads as TGTGCCAGCAGTTACTCCCAGGGGTCTGAAGCTTTCTTT. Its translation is CASSYSQGSEAFF.

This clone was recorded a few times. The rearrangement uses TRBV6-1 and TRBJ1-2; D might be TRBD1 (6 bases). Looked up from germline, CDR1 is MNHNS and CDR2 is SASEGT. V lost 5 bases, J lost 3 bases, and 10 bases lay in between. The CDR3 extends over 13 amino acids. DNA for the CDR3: TGTGCCAGCAGTCGGGACACACACTATGGCTACACCTTC. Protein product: CASSRDTHYGYTF.

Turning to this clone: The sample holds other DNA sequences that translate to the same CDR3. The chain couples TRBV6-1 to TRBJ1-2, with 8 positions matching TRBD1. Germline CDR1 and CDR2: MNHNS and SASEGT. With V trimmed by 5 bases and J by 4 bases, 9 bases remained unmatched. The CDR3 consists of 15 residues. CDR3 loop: CASSTAGGGGYGYTF. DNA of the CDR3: TGTGCCAGCAGTACCGCAGGGGGCGGTGGCTATGGCTACACCTTC.

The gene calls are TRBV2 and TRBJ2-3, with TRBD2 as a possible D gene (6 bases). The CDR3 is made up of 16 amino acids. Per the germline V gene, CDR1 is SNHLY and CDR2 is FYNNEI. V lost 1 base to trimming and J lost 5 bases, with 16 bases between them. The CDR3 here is CASSEGLSGHLDTQYF. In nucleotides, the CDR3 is TGTGCCAGCAGTGAAGGCCTTAGCGGCCACCTAGATACGCAGTATTTT.

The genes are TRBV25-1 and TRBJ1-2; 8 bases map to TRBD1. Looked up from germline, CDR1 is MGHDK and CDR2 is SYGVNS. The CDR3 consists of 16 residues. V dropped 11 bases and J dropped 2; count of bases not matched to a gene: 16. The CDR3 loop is CAPPFSGTGKNYGYTF. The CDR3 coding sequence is TGTGCCCCGCCATTTTCCGGGACAGGAAAAAACTATGGCTACACCTTC.

The CDR3 region has the DNA TGTGCCAGCAGCTTAAGGCCGGGACTGCCATCGAACACTGAAGCTTTCTTT. Protein: CASSLRPGLPSNTEAFF. V gene TRBV11-3 combines with J gene TRBJ1-1, with a tentative D call TRBD1 (5 bases). The germline gives CDR1 SGHNT, CDR2 YENEEA. The ends were cut back, 2 bases at V and 1 base at J, with 17 bases in the middle. This CDR3 has 17 residues.

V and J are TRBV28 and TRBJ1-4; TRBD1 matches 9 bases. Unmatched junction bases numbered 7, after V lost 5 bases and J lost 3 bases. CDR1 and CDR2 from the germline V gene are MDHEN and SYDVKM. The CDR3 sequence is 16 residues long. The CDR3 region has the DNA TGTGCCAGCAGTCTCCCAGACAGGGGGGCTAATGAAAAACTGTTTTTT. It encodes CASSLPDRGANEKLFF.

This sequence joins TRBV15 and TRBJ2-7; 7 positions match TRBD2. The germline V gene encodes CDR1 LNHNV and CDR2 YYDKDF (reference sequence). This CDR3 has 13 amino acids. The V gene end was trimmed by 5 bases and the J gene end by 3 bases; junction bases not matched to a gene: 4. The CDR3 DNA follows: TGTGCCACCAGCTCTAGCGGAAACTACGAGCAGTACTTC. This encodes CATSSSGNYEQYF.

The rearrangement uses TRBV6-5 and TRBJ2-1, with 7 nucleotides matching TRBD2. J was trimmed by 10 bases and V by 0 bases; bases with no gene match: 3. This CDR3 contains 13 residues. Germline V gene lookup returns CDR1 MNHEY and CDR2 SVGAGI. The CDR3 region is CASSYSGGSEQFF. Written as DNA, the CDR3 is TGTGCCAGCAGTTACTCGGGCGGGAGCGAGCAGTTCTTC.